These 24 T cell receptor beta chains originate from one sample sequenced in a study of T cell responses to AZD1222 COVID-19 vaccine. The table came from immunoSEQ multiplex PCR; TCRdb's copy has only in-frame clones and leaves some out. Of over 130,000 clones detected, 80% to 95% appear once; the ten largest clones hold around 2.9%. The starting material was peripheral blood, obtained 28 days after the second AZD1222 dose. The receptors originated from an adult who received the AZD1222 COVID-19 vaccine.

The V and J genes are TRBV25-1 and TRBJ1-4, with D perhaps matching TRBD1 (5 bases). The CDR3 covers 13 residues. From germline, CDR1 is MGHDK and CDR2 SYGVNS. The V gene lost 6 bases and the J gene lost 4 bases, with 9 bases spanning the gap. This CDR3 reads CASSRQFNEKLFF. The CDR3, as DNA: TGTGCCAGCAGCAGACAGTTTAATGAAAAACTGTTTTTT.

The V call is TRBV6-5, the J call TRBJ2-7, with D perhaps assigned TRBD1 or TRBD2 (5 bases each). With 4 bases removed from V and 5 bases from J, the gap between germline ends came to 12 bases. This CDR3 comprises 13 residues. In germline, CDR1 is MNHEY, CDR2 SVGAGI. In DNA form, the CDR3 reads TGTGCCAGCAGTTTCGGGGCGCGCCACGAGCAGTACTTC. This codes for CASSFGARHEQYF.

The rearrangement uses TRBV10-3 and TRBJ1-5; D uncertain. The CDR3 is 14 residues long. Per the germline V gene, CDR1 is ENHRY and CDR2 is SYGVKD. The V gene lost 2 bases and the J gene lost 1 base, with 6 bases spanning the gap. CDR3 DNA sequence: TGTGCCATCAGTGAGAGTCTCAGCAATCAGCCCCAGCATTTT. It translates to CAISESLSNQPQHF.

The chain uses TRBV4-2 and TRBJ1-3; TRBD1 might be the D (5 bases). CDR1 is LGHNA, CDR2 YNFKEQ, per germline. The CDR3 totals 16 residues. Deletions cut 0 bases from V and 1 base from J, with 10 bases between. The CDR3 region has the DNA TGTGCCAGCAGCCAAGATAGGGGAATATCTGGAAACACCATATATTTT. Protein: CASSQDRGISGNTIYF.

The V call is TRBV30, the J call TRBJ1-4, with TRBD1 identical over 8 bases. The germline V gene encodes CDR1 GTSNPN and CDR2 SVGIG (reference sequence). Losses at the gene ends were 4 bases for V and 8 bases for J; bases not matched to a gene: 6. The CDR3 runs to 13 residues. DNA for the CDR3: TGTGCCTGGACCCCGACAGGGGACGAAAAACTGTTTTTT. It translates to CAWTPTGDEKLFF.

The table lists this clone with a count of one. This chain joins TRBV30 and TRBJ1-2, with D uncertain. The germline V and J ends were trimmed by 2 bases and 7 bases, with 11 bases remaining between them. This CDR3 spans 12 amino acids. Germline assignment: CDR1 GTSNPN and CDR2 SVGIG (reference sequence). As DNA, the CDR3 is TGTGCCTGGAGTAGGGAAGTTGGTGGCTACACCTTC. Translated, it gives CAWSREVGGYTF.

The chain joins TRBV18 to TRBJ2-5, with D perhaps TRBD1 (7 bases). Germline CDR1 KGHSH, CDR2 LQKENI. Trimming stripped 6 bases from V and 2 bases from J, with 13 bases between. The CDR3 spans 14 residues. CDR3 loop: CASSPQGGQETQYF. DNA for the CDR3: TGTGCCAGCTCGCCCCAGGGGGGTCAAGAGACCCAGTACTTC.

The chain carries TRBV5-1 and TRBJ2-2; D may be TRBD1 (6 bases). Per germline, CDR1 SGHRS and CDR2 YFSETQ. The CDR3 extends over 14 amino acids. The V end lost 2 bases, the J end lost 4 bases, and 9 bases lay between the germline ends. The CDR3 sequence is CASSLTGSTGELFF. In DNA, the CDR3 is TGCGCCAGCAGCTTAACAGGGAGCACCGGGGAGCTGTTTTTT.

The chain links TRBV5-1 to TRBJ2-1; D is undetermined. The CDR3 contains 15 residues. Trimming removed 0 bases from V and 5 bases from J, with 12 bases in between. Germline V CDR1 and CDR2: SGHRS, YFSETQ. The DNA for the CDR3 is TGCGCCAGCAGCTTGGATCTGGGATCCGACAATGAGCAGTTCTTC. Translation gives CASSLDLGSDNEQFF.

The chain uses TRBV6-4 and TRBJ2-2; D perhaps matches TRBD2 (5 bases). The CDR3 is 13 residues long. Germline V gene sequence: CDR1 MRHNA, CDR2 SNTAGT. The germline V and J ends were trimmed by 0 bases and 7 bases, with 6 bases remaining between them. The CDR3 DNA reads TGTGCCAGCAGTGACTCGCGGGTCGGGGAGCTGTTTTTT. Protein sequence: CASSDSRVGELFF.

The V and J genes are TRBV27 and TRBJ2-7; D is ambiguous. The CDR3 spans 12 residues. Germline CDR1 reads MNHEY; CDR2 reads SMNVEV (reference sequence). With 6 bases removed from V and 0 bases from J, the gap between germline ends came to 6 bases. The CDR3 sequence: CASSRSSYEQYF. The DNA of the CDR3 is TGTGCCAGCAGCCGGAGCTCCTACGAGCAGTACTTC.

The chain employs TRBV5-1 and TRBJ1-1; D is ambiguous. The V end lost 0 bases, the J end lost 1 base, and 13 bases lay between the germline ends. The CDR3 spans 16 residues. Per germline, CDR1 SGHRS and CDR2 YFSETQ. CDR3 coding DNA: TGCGCCAGCAGCTTGGGGCGACGGGGTCAGAACACTGAAGCTTTCTTT. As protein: CASSLGRRGQNTEAFF.

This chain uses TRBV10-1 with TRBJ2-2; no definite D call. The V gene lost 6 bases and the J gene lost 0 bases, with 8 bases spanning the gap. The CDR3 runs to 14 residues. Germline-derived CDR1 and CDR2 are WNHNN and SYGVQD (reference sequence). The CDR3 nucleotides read TGCGCCAGCAGCGGACGGCCGAACACCGGGGAGCTGTTTTTT. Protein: CASSGRPNTGELFF.

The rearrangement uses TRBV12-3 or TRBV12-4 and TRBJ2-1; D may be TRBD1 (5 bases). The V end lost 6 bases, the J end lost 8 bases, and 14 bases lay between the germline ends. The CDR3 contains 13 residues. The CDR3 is CASSFDSRYEQFF. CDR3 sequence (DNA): TGTGCCAGCAGCTTCGACAGCCGGTATGAGCAGTTCTTC.

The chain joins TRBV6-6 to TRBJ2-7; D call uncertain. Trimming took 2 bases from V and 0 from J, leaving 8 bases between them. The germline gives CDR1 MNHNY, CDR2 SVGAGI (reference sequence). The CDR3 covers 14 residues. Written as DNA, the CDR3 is TGTGCCAGCAGTTACGATTACGTCTCCTACGAGCAGTACTTC. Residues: CASSYDYVSYEQYF.

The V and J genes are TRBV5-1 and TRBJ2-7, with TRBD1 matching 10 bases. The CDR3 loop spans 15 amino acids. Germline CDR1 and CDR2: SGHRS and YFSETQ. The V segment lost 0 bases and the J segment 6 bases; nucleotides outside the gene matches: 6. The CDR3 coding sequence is TGCGCCAGCAGCTTGGGGGGACAGGGGCACCGCGAGCAGTACTTC. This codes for CASSLGGQGHREQYF. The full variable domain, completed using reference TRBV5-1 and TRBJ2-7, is KAGVTQTPRYLIKTRGQQVTLSCSPISGHRSVSWYQQTPGQGLQFLFEYFSETQRNKGNFPGRFSGRQFSNSRSEMNVSTLELGDSALYLCASSLGGQGHREQYFGPGTRLTVT.

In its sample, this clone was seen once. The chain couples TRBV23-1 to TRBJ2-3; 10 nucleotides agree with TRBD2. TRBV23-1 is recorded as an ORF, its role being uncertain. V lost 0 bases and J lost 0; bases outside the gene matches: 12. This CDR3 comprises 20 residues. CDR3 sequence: CASSQSQREGPLSSTDTQYF. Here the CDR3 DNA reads TGCGCCAGCAGTCAATCGCAGCGGGAGGGACCATTGAGCAGCACAGATACGCAGTATTTT.

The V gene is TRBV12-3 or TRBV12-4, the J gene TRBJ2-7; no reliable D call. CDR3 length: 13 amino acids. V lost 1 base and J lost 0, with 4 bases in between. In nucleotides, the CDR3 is TGTGCCAGCAGTTTAGGGATCTCCTACGAGCAGTACTTC. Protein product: CASSLGISYEQYF.

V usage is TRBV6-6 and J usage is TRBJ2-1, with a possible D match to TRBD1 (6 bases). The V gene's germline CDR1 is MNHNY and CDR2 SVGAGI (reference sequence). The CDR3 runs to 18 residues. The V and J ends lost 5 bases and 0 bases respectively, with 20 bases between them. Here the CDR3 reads CASSPSGRGVSSYNEQFF. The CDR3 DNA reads TGTGCCAGCAGTCCCTCAGGCAGGGGAGTAAGCTCCTACAATGAGCAGTTCTTC.

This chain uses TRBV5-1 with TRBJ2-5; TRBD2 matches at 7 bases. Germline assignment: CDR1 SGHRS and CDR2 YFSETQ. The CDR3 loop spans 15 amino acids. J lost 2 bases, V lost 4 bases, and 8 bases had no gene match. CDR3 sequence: CASSTQGLPQETQYF. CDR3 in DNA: TGCGCCAGCAGCACCCAGGGACTACCACAAGAGACCCAGTACTTC.

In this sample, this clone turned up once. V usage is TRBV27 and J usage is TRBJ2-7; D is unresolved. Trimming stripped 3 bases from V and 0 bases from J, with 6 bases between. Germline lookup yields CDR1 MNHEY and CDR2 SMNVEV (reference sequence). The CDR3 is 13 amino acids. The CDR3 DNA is TGTGCCAGCAGTTTTGCAGTCTCCTACGAGCAGTACTTC. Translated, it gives CASSFAVSYEQYF.

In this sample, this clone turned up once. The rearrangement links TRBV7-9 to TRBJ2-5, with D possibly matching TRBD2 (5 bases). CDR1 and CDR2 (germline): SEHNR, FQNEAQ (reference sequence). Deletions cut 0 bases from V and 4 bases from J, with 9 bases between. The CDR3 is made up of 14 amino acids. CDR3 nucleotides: TGTGCCAGCAGCTTAGCAACTAGTATAGAGACCCAGTACTTC. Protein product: CASSLATSIETQYF.

CDR3 DNA: TGTGCCAGCAGGTGGCAGGGGGCCTACGAGCAGTACTTC. Its protein is CASRWQGAYEQYF. The chain links TRBV27 to TRBJ2-7; 7 nucleotides agree with TRBD1. Per the germline V gene, CDR1 is MNHEY and CDR2 is SMNVEV (reference sequence). The V and J ends lost 6 bases and 2 bases, in that order; junction bases with no gene match: 4. This CDR3 is built from 13 residues.

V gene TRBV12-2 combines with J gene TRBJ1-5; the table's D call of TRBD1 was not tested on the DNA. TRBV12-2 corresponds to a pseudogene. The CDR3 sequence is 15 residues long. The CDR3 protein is CASRLVSGSNQPQHF. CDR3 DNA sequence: TGTGCAAGTCGCTTGGTTTCAGGGTCAAATCAGCCCCAGCATTTT.